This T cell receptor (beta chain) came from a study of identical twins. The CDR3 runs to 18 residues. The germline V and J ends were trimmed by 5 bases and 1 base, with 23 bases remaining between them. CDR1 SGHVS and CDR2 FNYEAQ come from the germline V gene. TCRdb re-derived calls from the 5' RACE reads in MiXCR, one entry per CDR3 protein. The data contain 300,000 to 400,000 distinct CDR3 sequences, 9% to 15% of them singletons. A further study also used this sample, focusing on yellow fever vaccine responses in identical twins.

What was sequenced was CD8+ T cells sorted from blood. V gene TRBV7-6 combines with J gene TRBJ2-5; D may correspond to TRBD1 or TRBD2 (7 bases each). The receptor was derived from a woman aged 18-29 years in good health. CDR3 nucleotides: TGTGCCAGCAGCGGCCCAGGGGGGGCCAAGGGTCCCCAAGAGACCCAGTACTTC. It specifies CASSGPGGAKGPQETQYF.